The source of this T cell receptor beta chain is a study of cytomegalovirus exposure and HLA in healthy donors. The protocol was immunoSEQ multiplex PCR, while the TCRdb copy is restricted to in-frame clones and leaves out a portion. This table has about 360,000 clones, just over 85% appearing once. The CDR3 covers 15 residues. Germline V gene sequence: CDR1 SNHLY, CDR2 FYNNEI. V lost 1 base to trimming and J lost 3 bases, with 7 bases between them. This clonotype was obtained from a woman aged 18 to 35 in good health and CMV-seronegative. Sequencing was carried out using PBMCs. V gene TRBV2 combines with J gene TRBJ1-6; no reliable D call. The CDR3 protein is CASSEVGNYNSPLHF. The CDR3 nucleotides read TGTGCCAGCAGTGAAGTGGGCAACTATAATTCACCCCTCCACTTT. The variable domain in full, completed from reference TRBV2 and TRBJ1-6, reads EPEVTQTPSHQVTQMGQEVILRCVPISNHLYFYWYRQILGQKVEFLVSFYNNEISEKSEIFDDQFSVERPDGSNFTLKIRSTKLEDSAMYFCASSEVGNYNSPLHFGNGTRLTVT.